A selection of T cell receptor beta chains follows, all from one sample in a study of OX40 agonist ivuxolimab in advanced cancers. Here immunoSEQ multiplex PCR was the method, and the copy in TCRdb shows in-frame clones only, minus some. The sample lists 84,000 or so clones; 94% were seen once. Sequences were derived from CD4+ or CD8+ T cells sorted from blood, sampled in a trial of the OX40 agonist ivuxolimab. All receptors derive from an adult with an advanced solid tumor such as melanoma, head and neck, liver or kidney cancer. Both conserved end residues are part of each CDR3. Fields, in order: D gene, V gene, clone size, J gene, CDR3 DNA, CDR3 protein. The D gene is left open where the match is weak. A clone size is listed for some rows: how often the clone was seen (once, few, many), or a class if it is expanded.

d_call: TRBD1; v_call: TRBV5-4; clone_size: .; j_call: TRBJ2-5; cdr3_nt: TGTGCCAGCAGCTTATTCAGGGGGCTTGAGACCCAGTACTTC; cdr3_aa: CASSLFRGLETQYF
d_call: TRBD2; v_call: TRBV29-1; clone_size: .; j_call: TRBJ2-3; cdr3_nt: TGCAGCGTTGCAGCGGGAGGGACAACAGATACGCAGTATTTT; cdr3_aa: CSVAAGGTTDTQYF
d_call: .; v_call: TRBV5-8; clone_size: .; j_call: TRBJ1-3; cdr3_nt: TGTGCCAGCAGCTTGGGTCGAAACACCATATATTTT; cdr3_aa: CASSLGRNTIYF
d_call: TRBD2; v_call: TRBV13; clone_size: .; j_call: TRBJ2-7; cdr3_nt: TGTGCCAGCAGCTTAGGACTAGCGGGATCGTACGAGCAGTACTTC; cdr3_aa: CASSLGLAGSYEQYF
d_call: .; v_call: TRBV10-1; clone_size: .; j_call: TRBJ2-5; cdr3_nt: TGCGCCAGCAGTGAGCCCCACGCCGGAGACACGCTCCCGGAGACCCAGTACTTC; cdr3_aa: CASSEPHAGDTLPETQYF
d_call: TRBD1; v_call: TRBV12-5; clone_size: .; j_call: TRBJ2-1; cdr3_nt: TGTGCTAGTGGAATAGGACAGGTAAATGAGCAGTTCTTC; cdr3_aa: CASGIGQVNEQFF
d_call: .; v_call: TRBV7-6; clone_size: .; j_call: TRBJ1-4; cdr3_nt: TGTGCCAGCAGCCCCAGCGGGGAAAAACTGTTTTTT; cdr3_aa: CASSPSGEKLFF
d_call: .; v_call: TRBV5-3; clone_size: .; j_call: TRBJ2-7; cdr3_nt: TGTGCCAGAAGTGGGTTAAGTAGGCTGTTGAAGTACTTC; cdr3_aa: CARSGLSRLLKYF
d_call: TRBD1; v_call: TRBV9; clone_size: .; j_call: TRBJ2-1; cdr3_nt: TGTGCCAGCAGCGTAGTTGGGACAGGGGTAAATGAGCAGTTCTTC; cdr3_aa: CASSVVGTGVNEQFF
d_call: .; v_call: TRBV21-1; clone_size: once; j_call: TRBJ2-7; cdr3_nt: TGTGCCAGCAGCGCCCGCCGCTTGGACCCTAAATCCTACGAGCAGTACTTC; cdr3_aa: CASSARRLDPKSYEQYF
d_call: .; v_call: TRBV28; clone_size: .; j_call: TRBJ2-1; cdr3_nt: TGTGCCAGCAGTTTAAGGGTAGCCGATAACAATGAGCAGTTCTTC; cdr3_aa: CASSLRVADNNEQFF
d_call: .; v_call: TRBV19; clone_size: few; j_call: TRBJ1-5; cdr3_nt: TGTGCCAGTAGTATTGGCGGTGGACTCCCGAGCAATCAGCCCCAGCATTTT; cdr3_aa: CASSIGGGLPSNQPQHF
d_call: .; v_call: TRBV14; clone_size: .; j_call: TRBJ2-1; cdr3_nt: TGTGCCAGCAGCCAAGGAGGGTGGGACACTCGGAATGAGCAGTTCTTC; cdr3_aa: CASSQGGWDTRNEQFF
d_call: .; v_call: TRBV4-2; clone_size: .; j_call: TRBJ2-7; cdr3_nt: TGTGCCAGCAGCCAAAGGACGCAAACCTACGAGCAGTACTTC; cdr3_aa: CASSQRTQTYEQYF
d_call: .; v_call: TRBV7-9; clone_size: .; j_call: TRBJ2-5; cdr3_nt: TGTGCCAGCAGCCCCAAAGAGACCCAGTACTTC; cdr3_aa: CASSPKETQYF
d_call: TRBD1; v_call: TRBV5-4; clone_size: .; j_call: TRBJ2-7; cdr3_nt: TGTGCCAGCAGCTCGGCTGGGACAGGGATACTCTCCTACGAGCAGTACTTC; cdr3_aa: CASSSAGTGILSYEQYF
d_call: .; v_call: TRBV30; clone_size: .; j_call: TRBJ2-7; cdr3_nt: TGTGCCTGGAATACCGGGACTTACTCCTACGAGCAGTACTTC; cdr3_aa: CAWNTGTYSYEQYF
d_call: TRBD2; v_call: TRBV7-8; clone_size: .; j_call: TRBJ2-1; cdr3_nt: TGTGCCAGCAGCTTACCCCTAGCGGGAGTCCGGCAGTTCTTC; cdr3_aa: CASSLPLAGVRQFF
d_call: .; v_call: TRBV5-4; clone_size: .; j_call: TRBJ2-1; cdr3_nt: TGTGCCAGCAGGCGTTTGGACAATGAGCAGTTCTTC; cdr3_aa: CASRRLDNEQFF
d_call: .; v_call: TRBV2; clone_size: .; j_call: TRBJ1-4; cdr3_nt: TGTGCCAGCAGTGAAGACCCCAGTAGTAGACCGGGTAATGAAAAACTGTTTTTT; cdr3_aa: CASSEDPSSRPGNEKLFF
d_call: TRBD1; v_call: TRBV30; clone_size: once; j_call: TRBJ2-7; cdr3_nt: TGTGCCTCGAGGGACAGGGGGCGTTACGAGCAGTACTTC; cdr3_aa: CASRDRGRYEQYF
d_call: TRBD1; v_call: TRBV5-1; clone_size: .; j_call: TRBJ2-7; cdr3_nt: TGCGCCAGCAGCCTCCAGAGGACAGGAAAAGGGTACGAGCAGTACTTC; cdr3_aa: CASSLQRTGKGYEQYF
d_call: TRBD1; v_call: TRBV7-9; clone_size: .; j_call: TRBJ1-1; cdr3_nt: TGTGCCAGCAGCTTAAGAACAGGGGGATCATCTTTT; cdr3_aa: CASSLRTGGSSF
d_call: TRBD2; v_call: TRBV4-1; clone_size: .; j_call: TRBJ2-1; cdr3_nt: TGCGCCAGCAGCCAAGGGGCCTGGACTAGCGGGAGCTCCTACAATGAGCAGTTCTTC; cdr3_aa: CASSQGAWTSGSSYNEQFF
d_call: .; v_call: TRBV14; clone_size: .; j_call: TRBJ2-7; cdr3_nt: TGTGCCAGCAGCCAAGCCCGACGGGTTGACTCCTACGAGCAGTACTTC; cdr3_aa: CASSQARRVDSYEQYF
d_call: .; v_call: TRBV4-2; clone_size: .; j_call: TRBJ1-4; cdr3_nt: TGTGCCAGCAGCCACCCAGAGGGGAATGAAAAACTGTTTTTT; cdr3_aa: CASSHPEGNEKLFF
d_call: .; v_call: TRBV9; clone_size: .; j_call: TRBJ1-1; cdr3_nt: TGTGCCAGCAGCCCCCCCGGCAGGGACACTGAAGCTTTCTTT; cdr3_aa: CASSPPGRDTEAFF
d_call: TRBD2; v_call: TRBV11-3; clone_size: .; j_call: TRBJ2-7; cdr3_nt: TGTGCCAGCAGTAAAGTACTAGCGGGAGCGGCCGAGCAGTACTTC; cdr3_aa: CASSKVLAGAAEQYF
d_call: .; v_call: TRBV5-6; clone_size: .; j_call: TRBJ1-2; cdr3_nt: TGTGCCAGCAGCTTAGGCGGACCAGGCAGCTACACCTTC; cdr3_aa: CASSLGGPGSYTF
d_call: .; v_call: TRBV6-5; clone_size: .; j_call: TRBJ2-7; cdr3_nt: TGTGCCAGCAGCGAGACAGCCTACTCCTACGAGCAGTACTTC; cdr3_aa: CASSETAYSYEQYF
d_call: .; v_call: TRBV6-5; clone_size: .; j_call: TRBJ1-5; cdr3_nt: TGTGCCAGCAGTCGGGGGAGCAATCAGCCCCAGCATTTT; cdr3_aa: CASSRGSNQPQHF
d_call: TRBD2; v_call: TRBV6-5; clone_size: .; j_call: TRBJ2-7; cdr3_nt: TGTGCCAGCAGTTACGGACTAGCAGAGTCCTACGAGCAGTACTTC; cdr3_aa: CASSYGLAESYEQYF
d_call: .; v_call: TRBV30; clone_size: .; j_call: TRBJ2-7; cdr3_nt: TGTGCCTGGGGAGGGTTCTACGAGCAGTACTTC; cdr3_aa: CAWGGFYEQYF
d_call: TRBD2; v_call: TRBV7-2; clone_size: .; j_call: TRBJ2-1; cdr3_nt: TGTGCCAGCAGCTTACAACCGGGAGGAGTAAACGGTGAGCAGTTCTTC; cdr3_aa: CASSLQPGGVNGEQFF
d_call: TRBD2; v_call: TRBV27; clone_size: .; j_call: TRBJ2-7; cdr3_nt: TGTGCCAGCAGTTCCTCGACCGGGACTAGCGGGTCCGAGCAGTACTTC; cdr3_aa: CASSSSTGTSGSEQYF
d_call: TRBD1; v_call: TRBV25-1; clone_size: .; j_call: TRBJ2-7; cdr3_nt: TGTGCCGTGGGGACAGGGACCATCTACGAGCAGTACTTC; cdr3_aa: CAVGTGTIYEQYF
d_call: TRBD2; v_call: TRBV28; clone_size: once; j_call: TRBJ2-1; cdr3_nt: TGTGCCAGCAGTCACGGACTAGCGGGAGGGTTATACAATGAGCAGTTCTTC; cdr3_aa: CASSHGLAGGLYNEQFF
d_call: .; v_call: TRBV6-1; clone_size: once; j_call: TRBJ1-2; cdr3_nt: TGTGCCAGCAGTTTTTCCGGGACTGCCTATGGCTACACCTTC; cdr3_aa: CASSFSGTAYGYTF
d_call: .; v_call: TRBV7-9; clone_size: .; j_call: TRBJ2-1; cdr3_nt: TGTGCCAGCAGCTTAGAGAATGCGGCCTACAATGAGCAGTTCTTC; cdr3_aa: CASSLENAAYNEQFF
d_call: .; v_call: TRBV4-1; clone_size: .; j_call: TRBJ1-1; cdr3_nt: TGCGCCAGCAGCCTATTAGACAGGCAGAACACTGAAGCTTTCTTT; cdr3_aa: CASSLLDRQNTEAFF
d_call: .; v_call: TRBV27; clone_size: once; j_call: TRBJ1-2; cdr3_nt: TGTGCCAGCAGTTTACTTCTGGGTTTCGACCCCACCTTC; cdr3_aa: CASSLLLGFDPTF
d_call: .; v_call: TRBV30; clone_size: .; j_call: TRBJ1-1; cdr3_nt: TGTGCCTGGAGCCCCCGGCGGGGCCTAGAAGCTTTCTTT; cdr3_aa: CAWSPRRGLEAFF
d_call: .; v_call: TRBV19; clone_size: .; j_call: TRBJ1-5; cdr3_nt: TGTGCCAGTAGTATAGATCGGGGTGCGCCCCAGCATTTT; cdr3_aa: CASSIDRGAPQHF
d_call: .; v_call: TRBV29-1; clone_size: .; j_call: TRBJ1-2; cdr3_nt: TGCAGCGTTGAGGGCAGAAACTATGGCTACACCTTC; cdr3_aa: CSVEGRNYGYTF
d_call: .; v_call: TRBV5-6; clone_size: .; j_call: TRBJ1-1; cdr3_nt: TGTGCCAGCAGCTATCCGTACACAAGTTTGAACACTGAAGCTTTCTTT; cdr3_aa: CASSYPYTSLNTEAFF
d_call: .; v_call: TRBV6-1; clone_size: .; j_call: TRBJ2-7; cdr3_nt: TGTGCCAGCAGTGACTCCCCGTTCGACGAGCAGTACTTC; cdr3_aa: CASSDSPFDEQYF
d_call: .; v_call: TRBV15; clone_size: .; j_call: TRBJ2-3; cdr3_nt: TGTGCCACCAGCAGAGCCCCCGGGATAGATACGCAGTATTTT; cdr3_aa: CATSRAPGIDTQYF
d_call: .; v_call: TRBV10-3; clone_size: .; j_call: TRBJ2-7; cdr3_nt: TGTGCCATCAGTGAGTCTCAGGACTATTACTACGAGCAGTACTTC; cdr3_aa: CAISESQDYYYEQYF
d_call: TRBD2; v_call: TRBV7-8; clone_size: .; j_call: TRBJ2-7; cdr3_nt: TGTGCCAGCAGCTTAGTCTACTCAGGAGCGGGGGGGAGCTCCTACGAGCAGTACTTC; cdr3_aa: CASSLVYSGAGGSSYEQYF